The rows below give T cell receptor beta chains drawn from one sample of a study of T cell responses to AZD1222 COVID-19 vaccine. The table came from immunoSEQ multiplex PCR; TCRdb's copy has only in-frame clones and leaves some out. The data show some 130,000 clones, more than 85% seen once. The specimen was peripheral blood, collected on day 0 of AZD1222 vaccination. The receptor source for this set is an adult in good health. Each CDR3 is given with its conserved first and last residue. D genes are given only for firm matches. Some rows mark clone size as missing; the rest say once, few, many or name a class of expanded clone.

D	size	V	J	CDR3	DNA
TRBD2	-	TRBV9	TRBJ2-1	CASSVAPLAGEAYNEQFF	TGTGCCAGCAGCGTAGCGCCTCTAGCGGGAGAGGCCTACAATGAGCAGTTCTTC
-	once	TRBV6-1	TRBJ2-3	CASSEAGTRHGNTQYF	TGTGCCAGCAGTGAAGCCGGGACTCGACACGGGAATACGCAGTATTTT
TRBD1	once	TRBV28	TRBJ1-2	CASRLTGEGYTF	TGTGCCAGCAGGTTGACAGGGGAAGGCTACACCTTC
-	-	TRBV7-9	TRBJ1-5	CASSPSRGAGSNQPQHF	TGTGCCAGCAGCCCATCTCGGGGGGCTGGAAGCAATCAGCCCCAGCATTTT
TRBD1	-	TRBV6-5	TRBJ2-7	CASRARDRVYEQYF	TGTGCCAGCAGGGCCCGGGACAGGGTATACGAGCAGTACTTC
TRBD2	-	TRBV5-1	TRBJ2-7	CASSLETSGRHSSYEQYF	TGCGCCAGCAGCCTGGAAACTAGCGGGAGGCACAGCTCCTACGAGCAGTACTTC
-	-	TRBV27	TRBJ1-4	CASRMTATNEKLFF	TGTGCCAGCCGTATGACAGCAACTAATGAAAAACTGTTTTTT
-	-	TRBV28	TRBJ2-5	CASSLEGTRNSPVPYSGETQYF	TGTGCCAGCAGTTTAGAGGGGACAAGGAACAGCCCGGTCCCATATTCTGGAGAGACCCAGTACTTC
-	-	TRBV2	TRBJ1-1	CASSELRGDTEAFF	TGTGCCAGCAGTGAGCTTCGAGGGGACACTGAAGCTTTCTTT
TRBD1	-	TRBV7-3	TRBJ1-6	CASSFTGGGSPLHF	TGTGCCAGCAGCTTTACAGGGGGCGGGTCACCCCTCCACTTT
TRBD1	once	TRBV5-1	TRBJ2-6	CASGRTGNGANVLTF	TGCGCCAGCGGTAGGACAGGGAATGGGGCCAACGTCCTGACTTTC
-	once	TRBV7-6	TRBJ2-3	CASRSESTDTQYF	TGTGCCAGCAGGTCGGAGAGCACAGATACGCAGTATTTT
-	-	TRBV19	TRBJ2-5	CASSPLASASETQYF	TGTGCCAGTAGTCCCCTGGCTAGCGCCTCAGAGACCCAGTACTTC
-	-	TRBV30	TRBJ1-4	CAWRPWGKQGDEKLFF	TGTGCCTGGAGGCCTTGGGGCAAGCAAGGGGATGAAAAACTGTTTTTT
-	-	TRBV4-2	TRBJ1-2	CASSQERKNYGYTF	TGTGCCAGCAGCCAAGAGAGGAAGAACTATGGCTACACCTTC